One and the same sample provided the 32 T cell receptor beta chains below, sequenced in a study of CD8+ T cells in alopecia areata. Extraction of RNA preceded its reverse transcription into cDNA, which served as the sequencing template. Generated by immunoSEQ multiplex PCR, the TCRdb table keeps only in-frame clones and is missing some. The sample has 220,000 or so clones, about 60% seen once. The sequencing used CD4+ T cells sorted from blood, collected at week 0. All receptors derive from a human donor with alopecia areata.

The J gene is TRBJ2-7, the V gene TRBV4-1; the D gene could be TRBD1 or TRBD2 (6 bases each). This CDR3 comprises 16 residues. In germline, CDR1 is MGHRA, CDR2 YSYEKL. With 4 bases removed from V and 6 bases from J, the gap between germline ends came to 22 bases. CDR3: CASSPITGAYRPEQYF. The DNA of the CDR3 is TGCGCCAGCAGCCCGATTACGGGGGCATACAGGCCCGAGCAGTACTTC.

The rearrangement joins TRBV5-6 to TRBJ1-2; maybe TRBD1 (6 bases). The CDR3 consists of 12 residues. Germline CDR1 SGHDT, CDR2 YYEEEE. Trimming pared 6 bases from V and 8 bases from J, leaving 14 bases between. This CDR3 is CASTGTWVGYTF. CDR3 bases: TGTGCCAGCACTGGGACATGGGTCGGCTACACCTTC.

CDR3 bases: TGTGCCAGCAGCCGCTTTGGCAGCGGGAGTGGTGCAGATACGCAGTATTTT. Translating it yields CASSRFGSGSGADTQYF. The V gene is TRBV7-9, the J gene TRBJ2-3, with TRBD2 matching over 8 bases. Per the germline V gene, CDR1 is SEHNR and CDR2 is FQNEAQ (reference sequence). The CDR3 length is 17 residues. Trimming cost V 5 bases and J 4 bases; bases outside gene matches: 14.

This clone was recorded a few times. The V call is TRBV7-9, the J call TRBJ2-5, with D unclear. The CDR3 runs to 15 residues. Trimming removed 1 base from V and 2 bases from J, with 11 bases in between. Germline V CDR1 and CDR2: SEHNR, FQNEAQ (reference sequence). CDR3 sequence (DNA): TGTGCCAGCAGCTTAGACGCCAGCCTTCAAGAGACCCAGTACTTC. This gives the protein CASSLDASLQETQYF.

In its sample, this clone was seen a few times. This chain joins TRBV4-2 and TRBJ1-1, with TRBD1 matching 7 bases. CDR1 and CDR2 from the germline V gene are LGHNA and YNFKEQ. This CDR3 is 15 amino acids long. Losses at the gene ends were 2 bases for V and 4 bases for J; bases not matched to a gene: 7. CDR3 protein: CASSQRDRVVTEAFF. The CDR3 coding sequence is TGTGCCAGCAGCCAACGAGACAGGGTGGTCACTGAAGCTTTCTTT.

The V call is TRBV19, the J call TRBJ2-3, with 12 bases matching TRBD2. CDR1 and CDR2 from the germline V gene are LNHDA and SQIVND (reference sequence). This CDR3 has 15 residues. V was pared by 8 bases and J by 0 bases, with 3 bases of the junction left unmatched. The CDR3 nucleotides read TGTGCCAGTTGTCTAGCGGGGGGGAGCACAGATACGCAGTATTTT. This gives the protein CASCLAGGSTDTQYF. Full variable domain (outside the CDR3, taken from reference TRBV19 and TRBJ2-3): DGGITQSPKYLFRKEGQNVTLSCEQNLNHDAMYWYRQDPGQGLRLIYYSQIVNDFQKGDIAEGYSVSREKKESFPLTVTSAQKNPTAFYLCASCLAGGSTDTQYFGPGTRLTVL.

The table lists this clone with a count of one. The rearrangement joins TRBV11-2 to TRBJ2-3; 8 nucleotides agree with TRBD1. V lost 8 bases, J lost 6 bases, and 10 bases stayed unmatched. CDR1 is SGHAT, CDR2 FQNNGV, per germline. The CDR3 totals 14 residues. The CDR3, as DNA: TGTGCCAGCGTCCTTAAGAGACAGGGGGATACGCAGTATTTT. It encodes CASVLKRQGDTQYF.

V usage is TRBV11-2 and J usage is TRBJ2-1; the match to TRBD1 covers 8 bases. The CDR3 totals 15 residues. The V segment lost 5 bases and the J segment 10 bases; nucleotides outside the gene matches: 13. The germline CDR1 and CDR2 sequences are SGHAT and FQNNGV. CDR3 residues: CASSGRDRLSSEQFF. As DNA, the CDR3 is TGTGCCAGCAGCGGACGGGACAGGCTGAGTAGCGAGCAGTTCTTC.

The chain is built from TRBV4-1 and TRBJ2-5; 7 bases align to TRBD1. Germline trimming cut 6 bases from V and 5 bases from J; bases unmatched to any gene: 12. The germline CDR1 and CDR2 sequences are MGHRA and YSYEKL. CDR3 length equals 15 residues. Here the CDR3 reads CASSLTGIVLETQYF. The CDR3 DNA reads as TGCGCCAGCAGTCTGACAGGGATTGTTTTGGAGACCCAGTACTTC.

This clone was counted once. Written as DNA, the CDR3 is TGTGCCAGCAGTGAAGTACAGGGGCACCTACTCGGCTACACCTTC. Translated, it gives CASSEVQGHLLGYTF. The chain employs TRBV6-1 and TRBJ1-2; TRBD1 matches 7 bases. Germline V CDR1 and CDR2: MNHNS, SASEGT. This CDR3 region has 15 residues. V shed 1 base and J 8 bases; nucleotides not matched to a gene: 10.

The CDR3 region is CASSLRDGDTDTQYF. The CDR3 DNA reads as TGCGCCAGCAGCTTGAGGGACGGTGACACAGATACGCAGTATTTT. The J gene is TRBJ2-3, the V gene TRBV5-1; tentatively, D is TRBD1 or TRBD2 (5 bases each). The CDR3 loop spans 15 amino acids. Germline-derived CDR1 and CDR2 are SGHRS and YFSETQ. V shed 1 base and J shed 2 bases, with 11 bases lying between them.

In DNA, the CDR3 is TGTGCCTGGAGTGCCTCTCCCGGCGGGAGGGCCAATGAGCAGTTCTTC. This sequence encodes CAWSASPGGRANEQFF. The chain joins TRBV30 to TRBJ2-1; 9 nucleotides agree with TRBD2. CDR3 length: 16 amino acids. Looked up from germline, CDR1 is GTSNPN and CDR2 is SVGIG (reference sequence). Germline trimming cut 1 base from V and 6 bases from J; bases unmatched to any gene: 10.

The chain couples TRBV29-1 to TRBJ1-1, with 7 nucleotides matching TRBD1. The CDR3 contains 15 residues. In germline, CDR1 is SQVTM, CDR2 ANQGSEA. V lost 4 bases to trimming and J lost 5 bases; unmatched junction nucleotides: 13. CDR3 amino acids: CSVVARGAFGTEAFF. The CDR3 bases are TGCAGCGTTGTTGCCAGGGGGGCCTTTGGGACTGAAGCTTTCTTT.

DNA of the CDR3: TGCAGCGTTGAAGATCTTGGGACACTCTCATCCCAGTACTTC. Encoded protein: CSVEDLGTLSSQYF. V is TRBV29-1 and J is TRBJ2-5, with D possibly matching TRBD1 (6 bases). The V and J ends lost 0 bases and 9 bases respectively, with 17 bases between them. Germline V gives CDR1 SQVTM, CDR2 ANQGSEA. The length of the CDR3 is 14 residues. Supplemented by reference TRBV29-1 and TRBJ2-5, the full variable domain reads SAVISQKPSRDICQRGTSLTIQCQVDSQVTMMFWYRQQPGQSLTLIATANQGSEATYESGFVIDKFPISRPNLTFSTLTVSNMSPEDSSIYLCSVEDLGTLSSQYFGPGTRLLVL.

This chain joins TRBV2 and TRBJ2-5, with no clear D. CDR1 and CDR2 from the germline V gene are SNHLY and FYNNEI. There are 10 residues in the CDR3. The ends were cut back, 6 bases at V and 1 base at J, with 0 bases in the middle. The CDR3 bases are TGTGCCAGCAGCCAAGAGACCCAGTACTTC. It specifies CASSQETQYF.

This clone was seen a single time. V is TRBV29-1 and J is TRBJ2-1; 7 bases agree with TRBD1. Trimming removed 2 bases from V and 6 bases from J; junction bases left unmatched: 4. This CDR3 comprises 13 residues. Germline-derived CDR1 and CDR2 are SQVTM and ANQGSEA. CDR3 DNA sequence: TGCAGCGTTGAATCAAGACAGGGCAATGAGCAGTTCTTC. Protein sequence: CSVESRQGNEQFF.

The chain employs TRBV20-1 and TRBJ2-1; tentative D call: TRBD1 (5 bases). Germline CDR1 and CDR2: DFQATT and SNEGSKA (reference sequence). Trimming removed 3 bases at V and 12 bases at J, with 9 bases between. The CDR3 consists of 10 residues. The CDR3 protein is CSASGQGQFF. As DNA, the CDR3 is TGCAGTGCTAGCGGCCAGGGGCAGTTCTTC.

This clone was counted a few times. The chain has TRBV10-3 and TRBJ1-1; no reliable D call. CDR1 ENHRY and CDR2 SYGVKD come from the germline V gene. V dropped 10 bases and J dropped 1 base, with 13 bases sitting between them. The CDR3 is 13 amino acids. The CDR3 DNA reads as TGTGCCACCGGAGGGATGAGGAACACTGAAGCTTTCTTT. It specifies CATGGMRNTEAFF.

This clone was counted only a few times. The sample contains more than one DNA sequence encoding this CDR3. The V and J genes are TRBV29-1 and TRBJ2-1; 9 nucleotides agree with TRBD2. CDR3 length: 13 residues. CDR1 SQVTM and CDR2 ANQGSEA come from the germline V gene. Trimming removed 4 bases from V and 4 bases from J; junction bases left unmatched: 2. CDR3 protein: CSVGGRAYNEQFF. The CDR3 DNA is TGCAGCGTTGGCGGGAGGGCTTACAATGAGCAGTTCTTC.

The chain couples TRBV4-1 to TRBJ2-7; D possibly corresponds to TRBD1 (6 bases). This CDR3 has 14 amino acids. The ends were cut back, 6 bases at V and 6 bases at J, with 18 bases in the middle. CDR1 and CDR2 (germline): MGHRA, YSYEKL. The CDR3 loop is CASRSIGGQGEQYF. As DNA, the CDR3 is TGCGCCAGCAGGTCAATTGGGGGCCAAGGCGAGCAGTACTTC.

This clone was seen once. CDR3 DNA sequence: TGTGCCAGCAGCCAAGTTCGGGCGGGACAGGGTAATGGCTACACCTTC. The encoded protein is CASSQVRAGQGNGYTF. The rearrangement joins TRBV4-2 to TRBJ1-2; 9 nucleotides line up with TRBD1. CDR1 and CDR2 from the germline V gene are LGHNA and YNFKEQ. With V trimmed by 1 base and J by 6 bases, 9 bases remained unmatched. The length of the CDR3 is 16 residues.

A remark on this clone: One junction end disagrees with the germline gene, perhaps due to a read error. The gene calls are TRBV29-1 and TRBJ2-7; the match to TRBD1 covers 9 bases. Per the germline V gene, CDR1 is SQVTM and CDR2 is ANQGSEA. The CDR3 is 12 residues long. CDR3 region: CSVEDGKGTGLF. In nucleotides, the CDR3 is TGCAGCGTTGAAGATGGGAAAGGGACAGGGCTATTC.

A few counts support this clone. This chain uses TRBV4-1 with TRBJ2-7; a possible D gene is TRBD2 (6 bases). The CDR3 has 15 amino acids. The V gene lost 1 base and the J gene lost 4 bases, with 14 bases spanning the gap. CDR1 and CDR2 (germline): MGHRA, YSYEKL. As DNA, the CDR3 is TGCGCCAGCAGCCAAGGAGGAGGGAGGAGTTACGAGCAGTACTTC. This codes for CASSQGGGRSYEQYF.

V and J are TRBV29-1 and TRBJ2-7; the D is unclear. The V gene's germline CDR1 is SQVTM and CDR2 ANQGSEA. Between the trimmed V and J ends, which lost 7 bases and 3 bases, there was a span of 16 bases. The length of the CDR3 is 13 residues. CDR3 in amino acids: CSAEWGTGYEQYF. CDR3 DNA: TGCAGCGCTGAGTGGGGAACTGGCTACGAGCAGTACTTC.

The chain links TRBV29-1 to TRBJ2-3; 8 bases map to TRBD1. Per the germline V gene, CDR1 is SQVTM and CDR2 is ANQGSEA. The trim removed 6 bases at V and 4 bases at J, leaving 9 bases unmatched. The CDR3 consists of 14 residues. DNA of the CDR3: TGCAGCGTCCCCACAGGGGGTCGCGCAGATACGCAGTATTTT. This sequence encodes CSVPTGGRADTQYF.

The chain recombines TRBV9 with TRBJ1-1, with 7 bases identical to TRBD1. The length of the CDR3 is 12 residues. Germline V gene lookup returns CDR1 SGDLS and CDR2 YYNGEE. The junction had 3 bases not matched to a gene; V was cut back by 2 bases and J by 8 bases. CDR3: CASSVIQGEAFF. The CDR3 DNA is TGTGCCAGCAGCGTCATACAGGGGGAAGCTTTCTTT. Using reference TRBV9 and TRBJ1-1 for the parts outside the CDR3, the full variable domain is DSGVTQTPKHLITATGQRVTLRCSPRSGDLSVYWYQQSLDQGLQFLIQYYNGEERAKGNILERFSAQQFPDLHSELNLSSLELGDSALYFCASSVIQGEAFFGQGTRLTVV.

The V call is TRBV29-1, the J call TRBJ2-5, with 7 positions matching TRBD2. Germline CDR1 SQVTM, CDR2 ANQGSEA. V dropped 7 bases and J dropped 5; count of bases not matched to a gene: 7. The CDR3 runs 12 residues. CDR3 DNA: TGCAGCGCCACCCAGGGAGGGGAGACCCAGTACTTC. Translation gives CSATQGGETQYF. The full variable domain, with the rest looked up from reference TRBV29-1 and TRBJ2-5, is SAVISQKPSRDICQRGTSLTIQCQVDSQVTMMFWYRQQPGQSLTLIATANQGSEATYESGFVIDKFPISRPNLTFSTLTVSNMSPEDSSIYLCSATQGGETQYFGPGTRLLVL.

The chain carries TRBV4-1 and TRBJ1-5; D perhaps matches TRBD1 (5 bases). Germline lookup yields CDR1 MGHRA and CDR2 YSYEKL. The CDR3 runs 15 residues. Trimming shortened V by 0 bases and J by 6 bases, and 12 bases separated the two germline ends. The CDR3 is CASSQDWGGGQPQHF. CDR3 nucleotide sequence: TGCGCCAGCAGCCAAGATTGGGGGGGTGGTCAGCCCCAGCATTTT.

The DNA of the CDR3 is TGTGCCAGCAGTCAGGACAGTTCAACTCAGCCCCAGCATTTT. It codes for CASSQDSSTQPQHF. The V and J genes are TRBV28 and TRBJ1-5, with a tentative D call TRBD1 (6 bases). CDR3 length: 14 residues. Germline V gene lookup returns CDR1 MDHEN and CDR2 SYDVKM. The V end lost 5 bases, the J end lost 6 bases, and 14 bases lay between the germline ends.

The chain combines TRBV5-1 with TRBJ2-2; D is unresolved. Germline CDR1 reads SGHRS; CDR2 reads YFSETQ. Trimming pared 0 bases from V and 4 bases from J, leaving 16 bases between. This CDR3 comprises 17 residues. For the CDR3, the DNA is TGCGCCAGCAGCTTGGCCATAAAGGGCACCCGCACCGGGGAGCTGTTTTTT. Its protein is CASSLAIKGTRTGELFF.

V gene TRBV29-1 combines with J gene TRBJ1-3; D is unresolved. The CDR3 length is 13 residues. V was clipped by 7 bases and J by 0 bases, with 10 bases between them. The V gene's germline CDR1 is SQVTM and CDR2 ANQGSEA. CDR3 loop: CSGSRDSGNTIYF. The CDR3, as DNA: TGCAGCGGCTCGAGGGACTCTGGAAACACCATATATTTT. The whole variable domain, filled in from reference TRBV29-1 and TRBJ1-3, reads SAVISQKPSRDICQRGTSLTIQCQVDSQVTMMFWYRQQPGQSLTLIATANQGSEATYESGFVIDKFPISRPNLTFSTLTVSNMSPEDSSIYLCSGSRDSGNTIYFGEGSWLTVV.

This clone has just a few counts. This rearrangement joins TRBV30 to TRBJ1-5; D uncertain. The CDR3 has 14 amino acids. CDR1 is GTSNPN, CDR2 SVGIG, per germline (reference sequence). The V end lost 0 bases, the J end lost 0 bases, and 6 bases lay between the germline ends. The CDR3 DNA reads TGTGCCTGGAGTGTCATCAATAGCAATCAGCCCCAGCATTTT. Residues: CAWSVINSNQPQHF.